The 20 T cell receptor beta chains given below trace back to one sample, sequenced in a study of blood T cell repertoires in COVID-19. Using immunoSEQ multiplex PCR, the repertoire was profiled, and TCRdb retains in-frame clones only, with some absent. In the table there are 92,000 or so clones, more than 70% of which are singletons. Sequenced sample: peripheral blood. The receptors were sampled from a woman of 80 years or more with acute or convalescent COVID-19.

The V call is TRBV19, the J call TRBJ1-4; 7 nucleotides align to TRBD1. Germline V gene data show CDR1 as LNHDA and CDR2 as SQIVND (reference sequence). The CDR3 spans 17 residues. The J segment lost 0 bases and the V segment lost 5 bases, leaving 9 bases of the junction unmatched. In DNA, the CDR3 is TGTGCCAGTAGTGAGAGGGGGCAGCTTGCAACTAATGAAAAACTGTTTTTT. Its translation: CASSERGQLATNEKLFF.

Judged by abundance, this clone is medium-sized. The chain carries TRBV11-2 and TRBJ1-5, with D uncertain. Germline assignment: CDR1 SGHAT and CDR2 FQNNGV. Trimming removed 2 bases from V and 5 bases from J, with 10 bases in between. The CDR3 loop spans 14 amino acids. The CDR3 is CASSLFLGDQPQHF. The CDR3, as DNA: TGTGCCAGCAGCTTATTTCTCGGGGATCAGCCCCAGCATTTT.

The chain has TRBV7-3 and TRBJ2-1; the match to TRBD2 covers 9 bases. Trimming took 2 bases from V and 8 from J; bases not matched to a gene: 7. In germline, CDR1 is SGHTA, CDR2 FQGTGA. CDR3 length: 15 amino acids. The chain's CDR3 is CASSLSSGAWDEQFF. The CDR3 nucleotides read TGTGCCAGCAGCTTATCTAGCGGGGCTTGGGATGAGCAGTTCTTC.

This clone was seen a few times. The chain joins TRBV28 to TRBJ1-5, with 10 bases fitting TRBD1. The CDR3 runs 17 residues. J lost 7 bases, V lost 5 bases, and 14 bases had no gene match. CDR1 is MDHEN and CDR2 is SYDVKM in the germline V gene. In DNA form, the CDR3 reads TGTGCCAGCAGTCTTATCACGGGACAGGGGTTGTACCAGCCCCAGCATTTT. Its translation: CASSLITGQGLYQPQHF.

Ten or more counts support this clone. The chain has TRBV7-8 and TRBJ1-6; D is ambiguous. Germline CDR1 is SGHVS and CDR2 is FQNEAQ. Trimming left V 5 bases short and J 0 bases short, with 11 bases between. The CDR3 extends over 16 amino acids. The CDR3 region is CASSATRHSYNSPLHF. CDR3 nucleotides: TGTGCCAGCAGCGCAACGAGGCACTCCTATAATTCACCCCTCCACTTT.

This clone was picked up a small number of times. The chain couples TRBV7-9 to TRBJ2-3; TRBD1 matches at 9 bases. The J segment lost 6 bases and the V segment lost 5 bases, leaving 12 bases of the junction unmatched. In germline, CDR1 is SEHNR, CDR2 FQNEAQ (reference sequence). The CDR3 contains 16 residues. Here the CDR3 reads CASSRYGQGPWDTQYF. CDR3 in DNA: TGTGCCAGCAGCCGTTATGGACAGGGGCCCTGGGATACGCAGTATTTT.

This clone was recorded only once. V usage is TRBV27 and J usage is TRBJ2-5; a possible D gene is TRBD1 (6 bases). CDR3 length: 13 amino acids. In germline, CDR1 is MNHEY, CDR2 SMNVEV (reference sequence). Trimming removed 2 bases from V and 5 bases from J, with 9 bases in between. In DNA, the CDR3 is TGTGCCAGCAGTTTACTAGGGGGTGAGACCCAGTACTTC. This translates into CASSLLGGETQYF.

CDR3 coding DNA: TGTGCCAGTAGTGGACAGGGGGCTGAAAAACTGTTTTTT. Its protein is CASSGQGAEKLFF. The V and J genes are TRBV19 and TRBJ1-4; TRBD1 agrees at 11 bases. Germline trimming cut 5 bases from V and 7 bases from J; bases unmatched to any gene: 0. The CDR3 has 13 residues. The V gene's germline CDR1 is LNHDA and CDR2 SQIVND (reference sequence).

This clone was observed a few times. The V and J genes are TRBV14 and TRBJ1-1; 10 bases match TRBD1. This CDR3 spans 18 amino acids. V shed 4 bases and J 2 bases; nucleotides not matched to a gene: 13. Germline CDR1 reads SGHDN; CDR2 reads FVKESK. CDR3 loop: CASSPLSGTGDSNTEAFF. CDR3 in DNA: TGTGCCAGCAGCCCTCTCTCGGGGACAGGGGATAGTAACACTGAAGCTTTCTTT.

This sequence joins TRBV20-1 and TRBJ1-2; D call uncertain. Trimming removed 3 bases from V and 8 bases from J, with 10 bases in between. The CDR3 is 11 residues long. Germline CDR1 is DFQATT and CDR2 is SNEGSKA (reference sequence). CDR3 sequence reads: CSASTRGGYTF. The CDR3 bases are TGCAGTGCTAGCACAAGAGGGGGCTACACCTTC.

The genes are TRBV5-1 and TRBJ2-4; TRBD1 matches 10 bases. V shed 5 bases, J shed 5 bases, and the junction held 7 bases outside the gene matches. The V gene's germline CDR1 is SGHRS and CDR2 YFSETQ. This CDR3 has 15 amino acids. The DNA for the CDR3 is TGCGCCAGCAGGAGAGGGACAGGGGCGGAAAACATTCAGTACTTC. The encoded protein is CASRRGTGAENIQYF.

This clone was counted at least ten times. The chain uses TRBV3-1 (or the pseudogene TRBV3-2) and TRBJ1-2; maybe TRBD1 (5 bases). Germline lookup yields CDR1 LGHDT and CDR2 YNNKEL (reference sequence). The CDR3 sequence is 13 residues long. The germline V and J ends were trimmed by 1 base and 7 bases, with 10 bases remaining between them. CDR3 amino acids: CASSQVRDFGYTF. The CDR3 bases are TGTGCCAGCAGCCAAGTTCGGGACTTTGGCTACACCTTC.

This clone was observed a few times. The chain employs TRBV7-9 and TRBJ1-2; 7 bases line up with TRBD1. The trim removed 5 bases at V and 2 bases at J, leaving 2 bases unmatched. There are 13 residues in the CDR3. Per germline, CDR1 SEHNR and CDR2 FQNEAQ (reference sequence). The CDR3: CASSAGQNYGYTF. CDR3 nucleotides: TGTGCCAGCAGCGCGGGACAGAACTATGGCTACACCTTC.

This chain joins TRBV29-1 and TRBJ1-1; a possible D gene is TRBD1 (5 bases). V was pared by 4 bases and J by 4 bases, with 22 bases between. In germline, CDR1 is SQVTM, CDR2 ANQGSEA. CDR3 length equals 16 residues. The CDR3 region has the DNA TGCAGCGTTGGAGTGAGGGGTGGCGGGGATGTCACTGAAGCTTTCTTT. This codes for CSVGVRGGGDVTEAFF.

This chain links TRBV5-1 with TRBJ2-3, with TRBD2 matching 8 bases. The CDR3 has 13 amino acids. Germline CDR1 reads SGHRS; CDR2 reads YFSETQ. The CDR3 here is CPRSPGGGYTQYF. CDR3 sequence (DNA): TGCCCCCGCAGCCCGGGGGGGGGATATACGCAGTATTTT.

The rearrangement uses TRBV6-6 and TRBJ1-6; 8 bases map to TRBD1. This CDR3 has 16 residues. The J segment lost 0 bases and the V segment lost 7 bases, leaving 5 bases of the junction unmatched. Germline loops: CDR1 MNHNY, CDR2 SVGAGI (reference sequence). Here the CDR3 DNA reads TGTGCCAGCACGGACACAGGGGGCTCCTATAATTCACCCCTCCACTTT. Protein: CASTDTGGSYNSPLHF.

V is TRBV5-1 and J is TRBJ1-1; D gene ambiguous. CDR1 and CDR2 from the germline V gene are SGHRS and YFSETQ. The CDR3 consists of 14 residues. Trimming took 3 bases from V and 1 from J, leaving 10 bases between them. CDR3 sequence: CASSWEPTNTEAFF. In DNA, the CDR3 is TGCGCCAGCAGCTGGGAGCCAACGAACACTGAAGCTTTCTTT.

The chain couples TRBV5-4 to TRBJ2-5; possibly TRBD2 for D (7 bases). The CDR3 runs to 14 residues. Germline assignment: CDR1 SGHNT and CDR2 YYREEE (reference sequence). V shed 0 bases and J shed 5 bases, with 11 bases lying between them. Written as DNA, the CDR3 is TGTGCCAGCAGCTTGGCGGGGGGCCGTGAGACCCAGTACTTC. It encodes CASSLAGGRETQYF.

This clone was seen a few times. The gene calls are TRBV30 and TRBJ1-2; D gene unclear. The CDR3 is made up of 15 amino acids. Per germline, CDR1 GTSNPN and CDR2 SVGIG (reference sequence). The V end was cut by 2 bases, the J end by 5 bases, with 18 bases between. This CDR3 is CAWSSSRLKSYGYTF. Written as DNA, the CDR3 is TGTGCCTGGAGTTCCTCGAGGCTCAAATCATATGGCTACACCTTC.

This clone showed up just a few times. The chain employs TRBV7-2 and TRBJ1-2; 8 bases fit TRBD1. This CDR3 spans 15 amino acids. Germline-derived CDR1 and CDR2 are SGHTA and FQGNSA. Trimming at V came to 6 bases and at J to 3 bases, leaving 9 bases not matched to a gene. Here the CDR3 reads CASSADRVPYYGYTF. CDR3 in DNA: TGTGCCAGCAGTGCGGACAGGGTACCCTACTATGGCTACACCTTC.